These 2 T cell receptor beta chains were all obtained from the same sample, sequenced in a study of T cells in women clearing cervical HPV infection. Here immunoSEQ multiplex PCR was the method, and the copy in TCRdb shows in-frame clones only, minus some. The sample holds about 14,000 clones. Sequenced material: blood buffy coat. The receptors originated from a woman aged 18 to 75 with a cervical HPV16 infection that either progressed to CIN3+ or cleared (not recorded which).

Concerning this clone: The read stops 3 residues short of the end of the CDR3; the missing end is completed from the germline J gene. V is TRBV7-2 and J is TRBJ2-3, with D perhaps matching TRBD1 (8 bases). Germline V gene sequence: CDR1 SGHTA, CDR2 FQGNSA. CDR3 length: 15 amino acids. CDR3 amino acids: CASSYRTGGDQPQYF. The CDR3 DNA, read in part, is TGTGCCAGCAGCTACCGAACAGGGGGGGATCAGCCG.

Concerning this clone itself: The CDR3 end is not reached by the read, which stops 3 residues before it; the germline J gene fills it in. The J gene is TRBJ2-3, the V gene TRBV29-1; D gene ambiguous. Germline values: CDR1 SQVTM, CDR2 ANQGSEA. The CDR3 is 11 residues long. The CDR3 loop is CSVLIRETQYF. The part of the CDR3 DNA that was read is TGCAGCGTTCTTATCAGAGAGACG.